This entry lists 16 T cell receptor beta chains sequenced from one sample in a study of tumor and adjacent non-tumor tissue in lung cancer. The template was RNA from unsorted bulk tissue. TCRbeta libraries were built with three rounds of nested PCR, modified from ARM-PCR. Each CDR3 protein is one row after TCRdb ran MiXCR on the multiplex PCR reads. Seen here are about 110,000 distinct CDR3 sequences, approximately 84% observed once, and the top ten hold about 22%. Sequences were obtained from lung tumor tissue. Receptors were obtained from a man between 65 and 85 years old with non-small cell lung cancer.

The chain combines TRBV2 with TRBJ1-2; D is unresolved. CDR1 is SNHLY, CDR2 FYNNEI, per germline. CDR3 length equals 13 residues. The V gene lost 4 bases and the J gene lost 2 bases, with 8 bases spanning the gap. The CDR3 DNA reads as TGTGCCAGCAGTGTCACGGGCAACTATGGCTACACCTTC. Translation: CASSVTGNYGYTF.

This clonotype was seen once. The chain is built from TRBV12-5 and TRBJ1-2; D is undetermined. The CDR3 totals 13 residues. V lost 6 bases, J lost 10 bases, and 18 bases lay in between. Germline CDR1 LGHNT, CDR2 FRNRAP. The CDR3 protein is CASGRTDRSDYTF. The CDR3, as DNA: TGTGCTAGTGGCCGCACTGATAGGAGTGACTACACCTTC.

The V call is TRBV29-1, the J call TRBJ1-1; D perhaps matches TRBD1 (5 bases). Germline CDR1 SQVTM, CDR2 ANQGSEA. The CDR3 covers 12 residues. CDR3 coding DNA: TGCAGTGTCTTCGGACATGGAACTAAAGCTTTCTTT. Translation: CSVFGHGTKAFF.

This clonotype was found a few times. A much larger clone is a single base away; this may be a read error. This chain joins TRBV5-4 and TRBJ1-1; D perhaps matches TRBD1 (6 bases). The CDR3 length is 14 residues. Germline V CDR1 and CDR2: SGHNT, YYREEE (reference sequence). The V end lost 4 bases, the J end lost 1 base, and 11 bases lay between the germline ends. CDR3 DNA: TGTGCCAGCAGCACGGGACACAGGAACACTGAAGCTTTCTTT. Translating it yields CASSTGHRNTEAFF.

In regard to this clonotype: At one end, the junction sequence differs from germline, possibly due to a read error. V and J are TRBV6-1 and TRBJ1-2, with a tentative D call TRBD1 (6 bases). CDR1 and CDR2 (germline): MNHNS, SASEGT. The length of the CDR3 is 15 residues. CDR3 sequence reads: CASSLRDKSNYGYIF. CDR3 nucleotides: TGTGCCAGTAGCCTGCGGGACAAGTCTAACTATGGCTACATCTTC.

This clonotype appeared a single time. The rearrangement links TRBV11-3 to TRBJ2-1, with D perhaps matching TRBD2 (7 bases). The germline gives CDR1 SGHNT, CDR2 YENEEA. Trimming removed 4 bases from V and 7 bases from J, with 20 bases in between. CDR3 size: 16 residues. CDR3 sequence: CASSSEGGLGKNEQFF. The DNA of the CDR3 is TGTGCCAGCAGCTCCGAGGGGGGGCTGGGTAAAAATGAGCAGTTCTTC.

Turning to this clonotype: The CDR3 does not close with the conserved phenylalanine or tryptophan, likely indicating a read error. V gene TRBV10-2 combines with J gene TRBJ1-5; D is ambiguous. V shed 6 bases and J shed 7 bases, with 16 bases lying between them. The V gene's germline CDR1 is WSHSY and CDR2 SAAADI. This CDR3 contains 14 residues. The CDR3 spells CASSWDRENQPQHL. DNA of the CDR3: TGCGCCAGCAGCTGGGATAGGGAGAACCAGCCCCAGCATTTA.

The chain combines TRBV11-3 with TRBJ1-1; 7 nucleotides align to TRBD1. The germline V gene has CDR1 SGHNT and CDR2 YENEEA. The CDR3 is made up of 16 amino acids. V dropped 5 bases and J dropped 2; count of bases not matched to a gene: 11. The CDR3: CASSIMTGWINTEAFF. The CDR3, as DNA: TGTGCCAGCAGCATAATGACAGGGTGGATAAACACTGAAGCTTTCTTT.

The CDR3 loop reads CSVENLVEQPRDIQYF. In DNA form, the CDR3 reads TGCAGCGTTGAAAATCTAGTCGAACAACCAAGGGACATTCAGTACTTC. The chain couples TRBV29-1 to TRBJ2-4; no clear D. Trimming took off 2 bases at V and 8 bases at J, with 22 bases between the two ends. The CDR3 is 16 residues long. Germline CDR1 is SQVTM and CDR2 is ANQGSEA.

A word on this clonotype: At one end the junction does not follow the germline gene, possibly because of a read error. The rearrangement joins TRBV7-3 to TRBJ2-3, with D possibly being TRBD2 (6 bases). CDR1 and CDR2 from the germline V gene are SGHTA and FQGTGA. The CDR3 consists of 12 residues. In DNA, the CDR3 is TGTACCAGCGGGTCGAACAGGGATACGCAGTATTTT. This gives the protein CTSGSNRDTQYF.

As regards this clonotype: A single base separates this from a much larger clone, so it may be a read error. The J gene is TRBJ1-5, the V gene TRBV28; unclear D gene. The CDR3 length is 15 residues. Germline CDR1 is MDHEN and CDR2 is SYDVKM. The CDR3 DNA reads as TGTCCCAGCAGTTTATACCCCAGGAAAGTTCAGCCCCAGCATTTT. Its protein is CPSSLYPRKVQPQHF.

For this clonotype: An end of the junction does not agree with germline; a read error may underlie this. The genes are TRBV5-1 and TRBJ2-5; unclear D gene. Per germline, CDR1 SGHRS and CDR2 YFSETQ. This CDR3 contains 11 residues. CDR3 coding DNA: TGCGCCAACAGCCTGCAAGAGACCCATTATTTC. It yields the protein CANSLQETHYF.

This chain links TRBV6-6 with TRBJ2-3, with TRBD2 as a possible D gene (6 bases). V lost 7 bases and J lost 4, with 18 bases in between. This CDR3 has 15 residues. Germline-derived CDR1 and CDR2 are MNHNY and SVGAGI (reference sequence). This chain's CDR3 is CASTGGESNSDTQYF. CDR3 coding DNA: TGTGCCAGCACCGGCGGGGAGTCTAACTCAGATACGCAGTATTTT.

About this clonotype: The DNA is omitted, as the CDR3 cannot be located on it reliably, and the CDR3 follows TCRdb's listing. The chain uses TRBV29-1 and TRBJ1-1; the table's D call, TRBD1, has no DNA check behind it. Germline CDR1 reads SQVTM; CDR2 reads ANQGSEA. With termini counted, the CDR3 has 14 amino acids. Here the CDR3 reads CCVFGQGSKTEAFF.

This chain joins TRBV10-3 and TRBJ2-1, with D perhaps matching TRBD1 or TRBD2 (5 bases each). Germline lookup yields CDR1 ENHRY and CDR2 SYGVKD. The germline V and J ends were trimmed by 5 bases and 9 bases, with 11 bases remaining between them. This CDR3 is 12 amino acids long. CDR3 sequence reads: CAISPEGREQFF. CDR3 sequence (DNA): TGTGCCATCAGTCCTGAGGGACGTGAGCAGTTCTTC.

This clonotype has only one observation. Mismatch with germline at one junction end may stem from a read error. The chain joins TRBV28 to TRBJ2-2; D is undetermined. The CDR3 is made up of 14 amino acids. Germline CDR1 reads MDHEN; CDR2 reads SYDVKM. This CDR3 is CASNLFPNTGELFF. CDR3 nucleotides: TGTGCCAGCAATTTATTCCCTAACACCGGGGAGCTGTTTTTT.